This TCR beta chain was documented in a study of T cells after yellow fever vaccination (dated by TCRdb to about 2019). In the study overall: Libraries from fractions with low cell numbers were prepared with the SMART-Seq v4 Ultra Low Input RNA kit. The cohort comprised two healthy male donors, one aged 18 to 30 and one aged 30 to 40 years. To follow T-cell clones before and after primary and booster YFV17D yellow fever vaccination, bulk TCR alpha and beta repertoires were sequenced over time. Blood was collected at multiple timepoints before and after primary and secondary immunization, and bulk PBMC replicates and cell subsets were isolated. Results and caveats for the whole study, not just this receptor: After the booster, most clones that had expanded after primary vaccination were detected again (roughly 96% of CD4 and 70% to 90% of CD8), suggesting broad maintenance of memory. A small share of clonotypes was detected in both CD4 and CD8 compartments, with the overlap likely arising from convergent recombination. Compared with the primary T-cell response, the secondary T-cell response was faster but weaker, reaching its peak on day 5 rather than on day 15. Computational filtering was needed because FACS-sorted repertoires could contain abundant contaminating clonotypes from the bulk population. Because only two donors were included in the study, the extent to which the findings can be generalized is limited.

This clonotype showed up just a few times. Its antigen remains unidentified. No much larger clone is present one base from it, and per-base qualities are unavailable. For sequencing, an Illumina NovaSeq 6000 was employed. Synthesis of TCR cDNA relied on 5'RACE template switching, a step that introduced a universal primer site along with unique molecular identifiers. cDNA synthesis was primed from both the TCR alpha and TCR beta constant segments. Libraries were amplified in two PCR steps, with sample barcodes and sequencing adapters added in the second step. Sequencing of libraries was done on Illumina HiSeq 2500 (2x100 bp) or NovaSeq (2x150 bp). Turning to the authors' computational methods: MIGEC was used to demultiplex reads and collapse the reads into UMI consensus sequences, and MiXCR was used for V(D)J alignment. Vaccine-responding clonotypes were defined with edgeR using replicate PBMC samples, requiring FDR below 0.01 and a log2 fold change above 5 up to day 15. Bulk clonotypes were assigned CD4 or CD8 identity according to which sequenced CD4 or CD8 repertoire held them at higher abundance. TCRdb reprocessed the public reads (quality trimming at Q25 with fastp, clone calling with MiXCR) and kept in-frame beta chains. Identical CDR3 proteins give one entry, which carries the most common genes and DNA. The V and J calls follow TCRdb's processing rather than the paper's. Within this sample are hundreds of thousands of distinct CDR3 sequences, with roughly 3.5% of them counted one time only. The ten most abundant clones make up around 24% of the sample.

Trimming removed 0 bases from V and 2 bases from J, leaving 4 bases between the germline ends. The CDR3 contains 13 residues, cysteine and phenylalanine counted. This entry keeps only the CDR3 DNA: 39 bases, framed from base 1. From the germline V gene (reference sequence), CDR1 is DFQATT and CDR2 is SNEGSKA. The intended sense of this specimen's treatment or condition label: live attenuated yellow fever vaccine strain. Two biological replicates of bulk PBMCs were collected at each blood-draw timepoint. A standard Ficoll-Paque protocol was used to isolate PBMCs from peripheral blood. RNA was extracted with TriZol from bulk PBMCs, CD4 and CD8 fractions, and dextramer-positive and dextramer-negative fractions.

The receptor's source is a man younger than 35 who received the YFV17D yellow fever vaccine. The chain was built from TRBV20-1 and TRBJ2-2; a confident D gene designation cannot be given. The sample in question was PBMCs, obtained on the day of the yellow fever booster vaccination. The nucleotide sequence is TGCAGTGCTAGAGAGGCTAACACCGGGGAGCTGTTTTTT. The encoded protein is CSAREANTGELFF.